This entry is about one T cell receptor (beta chain). This record comes from a study of PD-1 blockade in classical Hodgkin lymphoma. The CDR3 is 16 amino acids. The germline V gene has CDR1 SQVTM and CDR2 ANQGSEA. Trimming removed 0 bases from V and 6 bases from J; junction bases left unmatched: 11. TCRdb's copy holds only in-frame clones and misses some; the assay was immunoSEQ multiplex PCR. The sample lists 25,000 to 30,000 clones, roughly four fifths occurring once. Relapse after autologous stem cell transplantation occurred in every patient, and brentuximab vedotin exposure varied. This TCR came from a human donor with classical Hodgkin lymphoma. Sequences were derived from peripheral blood mononuclear cells (PBMCs), sampled before the second cycle of nivolumab. The rearrangement joins TRBV29-1 to TRBJ2-5, with 9 nucleotides matching TRBD1. CDR3 nucleotide sequence: TGCAGCGTTGAAGAGACCGGGACAGGGCGATGGAAGACCCAGTACTTC. The encoded protein is CSVEETGTGRWKTQYF.